This T cell receptor (beta chain) derives from a study of blood T cells in healthy people across ages. Study-level points and caveats: Total diversity from one million sequenced T cells was likely underestimated.

Remarks on this clonotype: As yet, its antigen is unknown.

Using a J-beta primer mix together with a sample-barcoded 5' primer, a second PCR was run for roughly 6 to 11 cycles. Every cDNA molecule bore a tag from a template-switch adaptor containing 12 random nucleotides. TCRdb re-called the 5' RACE reads with MiXCR, one entry per CDR3 protein. The sample contains almost 800,000 distinct CDR3 sequences, about three fifths of which appear only once. The ends lost 4 bases at V and 0 bases at J; junction bases unmatched: 4. CDR3 length: 17 amino acids. Germline V gives CDR1 LGHDT, CDR2 YNNKEL (reference sequence). Every participating donor contributed about 10 milliliters of peripheral blood through a draw. Total RNA was isolated from each sample in quantities of at least 6 micrograms.

The source is a man between 25 and 39 years old in good health. The chain has TRBV3-1 and TRBJ2-6; 9 bases line up with TRBD2. Sequencing was performed on blood. CDR3 region: CASSRVSGSSGANVLTF. The CDR3 bases are TGTGCCAGCAGCCGGGTTAGCGGGAGCTCTGGGGCCAACGTCCTGACTTTC.